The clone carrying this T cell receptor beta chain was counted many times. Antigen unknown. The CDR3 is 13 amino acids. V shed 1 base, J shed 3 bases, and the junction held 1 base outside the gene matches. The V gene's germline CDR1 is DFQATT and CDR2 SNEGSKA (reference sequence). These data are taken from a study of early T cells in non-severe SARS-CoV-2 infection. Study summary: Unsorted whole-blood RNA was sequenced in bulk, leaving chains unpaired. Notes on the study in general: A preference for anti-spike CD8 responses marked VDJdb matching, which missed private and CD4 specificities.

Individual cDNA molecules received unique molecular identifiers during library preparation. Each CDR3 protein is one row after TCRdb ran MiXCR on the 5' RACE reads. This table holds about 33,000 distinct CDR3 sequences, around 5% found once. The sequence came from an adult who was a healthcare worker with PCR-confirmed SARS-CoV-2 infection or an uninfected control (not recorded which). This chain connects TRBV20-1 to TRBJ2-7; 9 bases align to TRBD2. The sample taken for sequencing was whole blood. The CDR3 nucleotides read TGCAGTGCTAGAGGGACTAGCGACTACGAGCAGTACTTC. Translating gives CSARGTSDYEQYF.